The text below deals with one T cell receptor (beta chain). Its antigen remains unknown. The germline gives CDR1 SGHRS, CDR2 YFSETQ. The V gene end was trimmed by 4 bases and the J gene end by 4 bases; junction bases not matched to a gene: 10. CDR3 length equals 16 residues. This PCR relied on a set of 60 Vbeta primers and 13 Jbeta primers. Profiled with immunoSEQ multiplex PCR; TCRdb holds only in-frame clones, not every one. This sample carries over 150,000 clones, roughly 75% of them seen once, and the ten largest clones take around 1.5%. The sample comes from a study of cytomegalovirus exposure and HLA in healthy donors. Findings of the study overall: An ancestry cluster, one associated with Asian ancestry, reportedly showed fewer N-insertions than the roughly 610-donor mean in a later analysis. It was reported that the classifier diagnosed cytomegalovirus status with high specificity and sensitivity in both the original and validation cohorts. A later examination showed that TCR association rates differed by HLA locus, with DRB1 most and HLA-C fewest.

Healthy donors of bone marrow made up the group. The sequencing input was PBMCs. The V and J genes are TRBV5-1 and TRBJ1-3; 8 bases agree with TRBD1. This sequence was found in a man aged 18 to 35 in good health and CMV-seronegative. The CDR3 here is CASSLTGTGQGNTIYF. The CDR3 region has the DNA TGCGCCAGCAGCCTGACCGGGACAGGCCAAGGAAACACCATATATTTT.